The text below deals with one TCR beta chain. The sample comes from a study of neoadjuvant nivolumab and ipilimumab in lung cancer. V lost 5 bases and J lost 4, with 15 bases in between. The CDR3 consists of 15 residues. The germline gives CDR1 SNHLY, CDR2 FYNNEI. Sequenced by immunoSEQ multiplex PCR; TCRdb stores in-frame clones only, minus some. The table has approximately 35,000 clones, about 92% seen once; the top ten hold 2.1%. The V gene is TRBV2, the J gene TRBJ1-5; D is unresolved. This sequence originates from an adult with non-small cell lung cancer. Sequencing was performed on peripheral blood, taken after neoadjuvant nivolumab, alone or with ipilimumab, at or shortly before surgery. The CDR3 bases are TGTGCCAGCAGTAGACTTCGTGGGGAAAATCAGCCCCAGCATTTT. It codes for CASSRLRGENQPQHF. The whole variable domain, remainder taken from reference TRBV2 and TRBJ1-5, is EPEVTQTPSHQVTQMGQEVILRCVPISNHLYFYWYRQILGQKVEFLVSFYNNEISEKSEIFDDQFSVERPDGSNFTLKIRSTKLEDSAMYFCASSRLRGENQPQHFGDGTRLSIL.